This T cell receptor beta chain was profiled in a study of PD-1 blockade in classical Hodgkin lymphoma. A remark on this clone: No antigen is known for it.

Trimming left V 3 bases short and J 0 bases short, with 11 bases between. CDR1 is SGHNT, CDR2 YYREEE, per germline (reference sequence). The CDR3 length is 15 residues. Sequencing used immunoSEQ multiplex PCR; TCRdb keeps in-frame clones, though not all of them. The table records about 7,800 clones, 65% to 80% of them present only once. Study findings and constraints: It was CD4+ TCR diversity, not CD8+, that rose significantly by C4D1. Complete responders showed a baseline diversity that resembled the diversity of newly diagnosed patients.

Time point here: cycle 4 day 1 (C4D1), after about 6 weeks of nivolumab. With no exception, relapse followed autologous stem cell transplantation in all patients, and brentuximab vedotin exposure varied. Applied to thawed PBMCs, magnetic negative selection was the method used to isolate CD8+ T cells. Under best response, outcomes were complete response, partial response or progressive disease. The source of this sequence is a human donor with classical Hodgkin lymphoma. The V and J genes are TRBV5-4 and TRBJ2-3, with a weak D call TRBD2 (5 bases). Sequences were derived from CD8+ T cells from blood, sampled before the fourth cycle of nivolumab. The CDR3, as DNA: TGTGCCAGCAGCTCGAGGGTAACAAGCACAGATACGCAGTATTTT. Translating gives CASSSRVTSTDTQYF.